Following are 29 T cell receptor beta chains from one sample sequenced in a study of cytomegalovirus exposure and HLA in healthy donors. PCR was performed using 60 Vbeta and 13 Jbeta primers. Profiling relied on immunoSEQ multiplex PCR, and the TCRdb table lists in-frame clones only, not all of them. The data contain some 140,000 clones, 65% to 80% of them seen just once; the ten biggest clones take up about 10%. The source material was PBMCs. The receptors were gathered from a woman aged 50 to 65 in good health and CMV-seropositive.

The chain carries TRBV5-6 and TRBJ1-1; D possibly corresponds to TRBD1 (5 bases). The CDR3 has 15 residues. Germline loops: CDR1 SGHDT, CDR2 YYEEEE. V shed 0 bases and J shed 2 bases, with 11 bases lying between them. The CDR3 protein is CASSLALQGNTEAFF. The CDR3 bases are TGTGCCAGCAGCTTGGCCCTTCAGGGTAACACTGAAGCTTTCTTT.

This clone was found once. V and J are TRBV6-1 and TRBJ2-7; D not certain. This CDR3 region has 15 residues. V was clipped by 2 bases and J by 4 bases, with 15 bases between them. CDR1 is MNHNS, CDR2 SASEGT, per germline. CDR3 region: CASSELVPRLYEQYF. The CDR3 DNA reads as TGTGCCAGCAGTGAATTAGTGCCGAGATTGTACGAGCAGTACTTC.

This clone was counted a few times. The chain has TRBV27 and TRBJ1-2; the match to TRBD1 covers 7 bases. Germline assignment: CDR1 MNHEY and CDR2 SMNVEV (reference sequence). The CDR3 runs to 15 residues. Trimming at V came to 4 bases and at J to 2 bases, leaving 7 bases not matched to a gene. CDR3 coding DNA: TGTGCCAGCAGTTCAAATTCCAGGGGGAACTATGGCTACACCTTC. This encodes CASSSNSRGNYGYTF.

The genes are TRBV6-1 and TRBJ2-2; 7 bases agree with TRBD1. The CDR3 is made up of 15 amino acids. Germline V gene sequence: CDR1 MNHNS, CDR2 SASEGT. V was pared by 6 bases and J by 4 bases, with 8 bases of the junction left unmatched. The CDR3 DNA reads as TGTGCCAGCAGCTCCTCCCGACAGGGCACCGGGGAGCTGTTTTTT. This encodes CASSSSRQGTGELFF.

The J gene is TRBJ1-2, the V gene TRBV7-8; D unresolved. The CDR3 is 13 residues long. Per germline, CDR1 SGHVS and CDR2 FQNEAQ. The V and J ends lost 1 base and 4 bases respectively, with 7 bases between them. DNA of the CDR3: TGTGCCAGCAGCTTAGGCGAGAGCTATGGCTACACCTTC. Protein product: CASSLGESYGYTF.

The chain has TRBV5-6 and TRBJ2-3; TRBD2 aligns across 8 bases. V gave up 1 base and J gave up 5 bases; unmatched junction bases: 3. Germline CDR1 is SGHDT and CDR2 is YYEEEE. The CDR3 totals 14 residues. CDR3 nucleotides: TGTGCCAGCAGCTTGCCAGCGGGGGTAGATACGCAGTATTTT. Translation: CASSLPAGVDTQYF.

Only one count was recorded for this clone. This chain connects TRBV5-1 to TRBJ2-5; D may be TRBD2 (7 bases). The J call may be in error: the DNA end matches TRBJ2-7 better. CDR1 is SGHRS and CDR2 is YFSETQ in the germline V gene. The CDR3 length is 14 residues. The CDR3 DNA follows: TGCGCCAGCAGCTTGAACCCTAGGGGGGGCGAGCAGTACTTC. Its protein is CASSLNPRGGEQYF.

The CDR3 DNA reads TGTGCCAGTTCTACCTGGACAGGGGTTGGCTACACCTTC. Amino acids: CASSTWTGVGYTF. This rearrangement joins TRBV19 to TRBJ1-2, with 9 bases lining up with TRBD1. CDR3 length: 13 amino acids. CDR1 and CDR2 from the germline V gene are LNHDA and SQIVND (reference sequence). With 8 bases clipped from V and 7 bases from J, the junction kept 8 bases outside the gene matches.

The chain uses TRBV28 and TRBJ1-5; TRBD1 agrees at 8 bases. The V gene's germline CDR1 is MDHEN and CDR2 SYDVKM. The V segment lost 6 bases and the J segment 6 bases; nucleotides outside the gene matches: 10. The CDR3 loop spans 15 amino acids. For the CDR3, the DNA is TGTGCCAGCAGGGCCCCAGGGGGCGCGGGTCAGCCCCAGCATTTT. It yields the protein CASRAPGGAGQPQHF.

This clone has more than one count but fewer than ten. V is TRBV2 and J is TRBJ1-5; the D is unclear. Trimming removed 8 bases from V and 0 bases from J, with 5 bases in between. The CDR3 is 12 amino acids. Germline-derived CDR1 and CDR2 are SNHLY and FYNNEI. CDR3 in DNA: TGTGCCAGCGCGGTTAGCAATCAGCCCCAGCATTTT. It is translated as CASAVSNQPQHF.

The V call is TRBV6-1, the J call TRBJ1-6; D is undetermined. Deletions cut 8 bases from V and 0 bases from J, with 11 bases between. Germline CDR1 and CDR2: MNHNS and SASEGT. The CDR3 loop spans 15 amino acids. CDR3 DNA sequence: TGTGCCAGCTGTCATGCGAGCTCCTATAATTCACCCCTCCACTTT. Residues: CASCHASSYNSPLHF.

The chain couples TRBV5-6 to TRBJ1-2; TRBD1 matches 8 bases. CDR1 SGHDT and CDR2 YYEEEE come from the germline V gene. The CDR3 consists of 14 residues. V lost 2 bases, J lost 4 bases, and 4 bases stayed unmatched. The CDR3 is CASSFGQGSYGYTF. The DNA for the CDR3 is TGTGCCAGCAGCTTTGGACAGGGATCCTATGGCTACACCTTC.

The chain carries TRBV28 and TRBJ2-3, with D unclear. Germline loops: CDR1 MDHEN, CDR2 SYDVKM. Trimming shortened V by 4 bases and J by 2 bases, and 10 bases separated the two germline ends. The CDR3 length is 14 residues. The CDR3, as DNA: TGTGCCAGCAGTTCCCAAGTAGTCACAGATACGCAGTATTTT. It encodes CASSSQVVTDTQYF.

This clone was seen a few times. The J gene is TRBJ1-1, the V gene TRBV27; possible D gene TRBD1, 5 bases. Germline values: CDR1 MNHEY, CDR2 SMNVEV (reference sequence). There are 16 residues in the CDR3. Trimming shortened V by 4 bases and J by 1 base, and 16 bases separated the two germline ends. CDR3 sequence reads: CASSSRKSRANTEAFF. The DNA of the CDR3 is TGTGCCAGCAGTTCCCGGAAATCCAGGGCGAACACTGAAGCTTTCTTT.

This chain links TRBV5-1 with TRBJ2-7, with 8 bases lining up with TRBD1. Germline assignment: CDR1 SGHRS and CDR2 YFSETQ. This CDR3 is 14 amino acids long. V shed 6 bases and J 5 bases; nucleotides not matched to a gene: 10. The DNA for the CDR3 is TGCGCCAGCAAACTCGAGGCAGGGGGCCACGAGCAGTACTTC. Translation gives CASKLEAGGHEQYF. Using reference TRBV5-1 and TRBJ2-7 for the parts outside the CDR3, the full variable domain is KAGVTQTPRYLIKTRGQQVTLSCSPISGHRSVSWYQQTPGQGLQFLFEYFSETQRNKGNFPGRFSGRQFSNSRSEMNVSTLELGDSALYLCASKLEAGGHEQYFGPGTRLTVT.

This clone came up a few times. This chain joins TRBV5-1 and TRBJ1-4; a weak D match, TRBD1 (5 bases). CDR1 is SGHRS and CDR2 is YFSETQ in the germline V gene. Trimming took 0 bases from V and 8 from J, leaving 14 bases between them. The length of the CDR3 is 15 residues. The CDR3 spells CASSLESGGEEKLFF. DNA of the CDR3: TGCGCCAGCAGCTTGGAGTCCGGGGGTGAGGAAAAACTGTTTTTT.

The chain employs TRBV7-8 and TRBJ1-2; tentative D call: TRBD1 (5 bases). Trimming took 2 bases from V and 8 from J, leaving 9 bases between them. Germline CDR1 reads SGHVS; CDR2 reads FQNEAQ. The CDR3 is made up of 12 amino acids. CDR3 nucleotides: TGTGCCAGCAGCTTAACAGGCGAAGGCTACACCTTC. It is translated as CASSLTGEGYTF.

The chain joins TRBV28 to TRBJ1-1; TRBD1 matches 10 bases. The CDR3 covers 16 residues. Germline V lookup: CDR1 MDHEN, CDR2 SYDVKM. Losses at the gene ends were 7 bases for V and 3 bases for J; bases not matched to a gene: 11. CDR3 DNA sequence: TGTGCCAGCACCTCCTCTAGACAGGGGGCTTACACTGAAGCTTTCTTT. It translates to CASTSSRQGAYTEAFF.

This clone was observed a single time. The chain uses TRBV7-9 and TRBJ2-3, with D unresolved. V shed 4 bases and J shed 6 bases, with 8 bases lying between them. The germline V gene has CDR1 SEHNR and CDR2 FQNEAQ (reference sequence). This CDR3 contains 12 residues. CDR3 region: CASSSQSDTQYF. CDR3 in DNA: TGTGCCAGCAGCTCTCAGTCGGATACGCAGTATTTT.

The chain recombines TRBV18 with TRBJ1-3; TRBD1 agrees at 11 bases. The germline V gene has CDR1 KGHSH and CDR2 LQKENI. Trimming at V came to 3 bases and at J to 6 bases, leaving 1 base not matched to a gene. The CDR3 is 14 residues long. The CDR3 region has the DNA TGTGCCAGCTCACCGGGACAGGGGGAAAACACCATATATTTT. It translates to CASSPGQGENTIYF.

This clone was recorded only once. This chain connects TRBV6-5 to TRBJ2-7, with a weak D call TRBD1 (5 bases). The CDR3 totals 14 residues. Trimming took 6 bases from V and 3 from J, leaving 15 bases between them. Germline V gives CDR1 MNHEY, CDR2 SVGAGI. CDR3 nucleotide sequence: TGTGCCAGCAGGGACATCCTTTCAGACTACGAGCAGTACTTC. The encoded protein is CASRDILSDYEQYF.

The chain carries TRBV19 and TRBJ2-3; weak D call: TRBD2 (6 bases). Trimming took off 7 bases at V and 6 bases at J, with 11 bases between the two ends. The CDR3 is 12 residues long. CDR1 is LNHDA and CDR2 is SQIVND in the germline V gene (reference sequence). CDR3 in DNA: TGTGCCAGTACCGATGGGGGGGATACGCAGTATTTT. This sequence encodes CASTDGGDTQYF.

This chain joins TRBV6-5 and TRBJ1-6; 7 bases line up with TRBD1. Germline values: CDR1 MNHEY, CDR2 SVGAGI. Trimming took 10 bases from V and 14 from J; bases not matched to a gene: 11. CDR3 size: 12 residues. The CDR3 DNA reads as TGTGCCACCTCTCCCAGGGGGATGTCCCTCCACTTT. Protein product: CATSPRGMSLHF.

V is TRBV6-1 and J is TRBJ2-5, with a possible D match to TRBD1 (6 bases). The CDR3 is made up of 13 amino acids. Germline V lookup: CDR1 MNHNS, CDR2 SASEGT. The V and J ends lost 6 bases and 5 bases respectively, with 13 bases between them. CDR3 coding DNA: TGTGCCAGCAGAAAACAGGGCGAGGAGACCCAGTACTTC. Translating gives CASRKQGEETQYF.

The CDR3 DNA reads TGCGCCAGCAGCTTGGACTTCGCCTACGAGCAGTACTTC. Amino acids: CASSLDFAYEQYF. The chain combines TRBV5-1 with TRBJ2-7; D uncertain. Trimming shortened V by 0 bases and J by 2 bases, and 6 bases separated the two germline ends. This CDR3 is built from 13 residues. Germline-derived CDR1 and CDR2 are SGHRS and YFSETQ. The variable domain in full, completed from reference TRBV5-1 and TRBJ2-7, reads KAGVTQTPRYLIKTRGQQVTLSCSPISGHRSVSWYQQTPGQGLQFLFEYFSETQRNKGNFPGRFSGRQFSNSRSEMNVSTLELGDSALYLCASSLDFAYEQYFGPGTRLTVT.

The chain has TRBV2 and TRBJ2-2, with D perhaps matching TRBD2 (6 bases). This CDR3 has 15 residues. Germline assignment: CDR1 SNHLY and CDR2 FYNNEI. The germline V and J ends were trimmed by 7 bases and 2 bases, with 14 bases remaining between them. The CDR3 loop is CASTSRGTNTGELFF. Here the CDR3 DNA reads TGTGCCAGCACCTCCCGGGGGACTAACACCGGGGAGCTGTTTTTT.

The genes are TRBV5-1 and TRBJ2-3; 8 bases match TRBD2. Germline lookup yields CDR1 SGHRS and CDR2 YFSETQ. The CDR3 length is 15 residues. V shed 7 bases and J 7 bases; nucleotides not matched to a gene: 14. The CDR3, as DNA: TGCGCCAGCCAGGACATGAAACGGGGGGGCCATACGCAGTATTTT. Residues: CASQDMKRGGHTQYF.

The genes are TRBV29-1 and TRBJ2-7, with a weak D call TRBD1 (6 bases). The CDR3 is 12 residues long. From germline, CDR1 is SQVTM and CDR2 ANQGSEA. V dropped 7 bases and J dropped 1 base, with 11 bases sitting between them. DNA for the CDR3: TGCAGCGGACGGGACAATTCCTACGAGCAGTACTTC. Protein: CSGRDNSYEQYF.

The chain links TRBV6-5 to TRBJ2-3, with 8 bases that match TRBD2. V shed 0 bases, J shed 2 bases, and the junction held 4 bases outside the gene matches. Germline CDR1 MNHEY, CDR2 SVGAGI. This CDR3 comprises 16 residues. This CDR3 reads CASSYSAGGPTDTQYF. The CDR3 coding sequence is TGTGCCAGCAGTTACTCGGCGGGGGGCCCCACAGATACGCAGTATTTT.